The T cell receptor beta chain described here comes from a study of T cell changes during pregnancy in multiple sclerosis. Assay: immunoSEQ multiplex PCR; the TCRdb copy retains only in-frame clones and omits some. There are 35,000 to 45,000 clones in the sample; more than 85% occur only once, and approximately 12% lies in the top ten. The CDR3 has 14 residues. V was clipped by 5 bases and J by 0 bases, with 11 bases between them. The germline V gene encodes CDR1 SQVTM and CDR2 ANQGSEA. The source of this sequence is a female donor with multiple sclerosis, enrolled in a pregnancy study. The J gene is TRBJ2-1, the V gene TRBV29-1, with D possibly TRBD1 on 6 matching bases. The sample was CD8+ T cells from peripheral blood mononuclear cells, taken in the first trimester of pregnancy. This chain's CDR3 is CSVPTGSSYNEQFF. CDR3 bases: TGCAGCGTTCCCACAGGGAGCTCCTACAATGAGCAGTTCTTC.